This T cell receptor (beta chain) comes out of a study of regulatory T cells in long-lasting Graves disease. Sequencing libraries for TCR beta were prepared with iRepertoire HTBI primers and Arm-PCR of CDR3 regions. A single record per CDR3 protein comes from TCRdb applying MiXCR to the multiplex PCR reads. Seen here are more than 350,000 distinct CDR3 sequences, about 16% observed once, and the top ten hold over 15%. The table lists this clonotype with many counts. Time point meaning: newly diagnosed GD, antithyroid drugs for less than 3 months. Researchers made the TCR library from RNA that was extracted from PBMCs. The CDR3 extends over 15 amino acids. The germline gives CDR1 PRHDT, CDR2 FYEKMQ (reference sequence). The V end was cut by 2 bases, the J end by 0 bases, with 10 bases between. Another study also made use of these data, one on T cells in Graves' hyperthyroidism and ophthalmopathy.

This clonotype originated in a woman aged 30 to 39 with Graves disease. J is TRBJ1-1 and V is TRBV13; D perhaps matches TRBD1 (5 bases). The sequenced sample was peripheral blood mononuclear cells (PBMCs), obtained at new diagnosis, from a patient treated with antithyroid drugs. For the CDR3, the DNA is TGTGCCAGCAGCTTAATTTCAGGGCTGAACACTGAAGCTTTCTTT. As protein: CASSLISGLNTEAFF.